This TCR beta chain was documented in a study of cytomegalovirus exposure and HLA in healthy donors. Overall study: Of over 350 genotyped donors, roughly 80% grouped in the Caucasian-associated ancestry cluster.

Findings and limits, study-wide: The listing of some 170 TCR beta chains classed them as cytomegalovirus-associated.

Notes on this clone: Its antigen remains unknown.

The PCR contained 60 Vbeta and 13 Jbeta primers. Here immunoSEQ multiplex PCR was the method, and the copy in TCRdb shows in-frame clones only, minus some. Among about 160,000 clones listed, 75% to 85% were seen once. The source of this sequence is a male donor in good health and CMV-seropositive. Sequencing was carried out using PBMCs.

The CDR3: CASSLHRDASYNEQFF. CDR3 bases: TGCGCCAGCAGTCTCCACAGGGACGCTTCCTACAATGAGCAGTTCTTC. The chain recombines TRBV23-1 with TRBJ2-1, with D possibly being TRBD1 (6 bases). TRBV23-1 is assigned to the ORF class and has an uncertain function. The V end was cut by 4 bases, the J end by 1 base, with 14 bases between. The CDR3 runs 16 residues.